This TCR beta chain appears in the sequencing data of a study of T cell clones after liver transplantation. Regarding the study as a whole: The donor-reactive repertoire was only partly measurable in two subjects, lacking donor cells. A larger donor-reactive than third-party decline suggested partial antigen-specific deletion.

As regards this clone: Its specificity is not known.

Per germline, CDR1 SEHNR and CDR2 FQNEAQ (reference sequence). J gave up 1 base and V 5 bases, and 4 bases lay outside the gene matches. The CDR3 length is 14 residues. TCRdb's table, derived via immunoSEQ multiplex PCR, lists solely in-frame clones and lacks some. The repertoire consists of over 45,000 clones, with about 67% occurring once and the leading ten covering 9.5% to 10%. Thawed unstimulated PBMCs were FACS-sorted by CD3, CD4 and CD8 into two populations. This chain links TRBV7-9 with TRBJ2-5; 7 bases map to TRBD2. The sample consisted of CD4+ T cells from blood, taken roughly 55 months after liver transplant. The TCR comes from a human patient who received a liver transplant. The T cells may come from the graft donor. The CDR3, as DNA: TGTGCCAGCAGCCGGGGGGACTTCCAAGAGACCCAGTACTTC. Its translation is CASSRGDFQETQYF.